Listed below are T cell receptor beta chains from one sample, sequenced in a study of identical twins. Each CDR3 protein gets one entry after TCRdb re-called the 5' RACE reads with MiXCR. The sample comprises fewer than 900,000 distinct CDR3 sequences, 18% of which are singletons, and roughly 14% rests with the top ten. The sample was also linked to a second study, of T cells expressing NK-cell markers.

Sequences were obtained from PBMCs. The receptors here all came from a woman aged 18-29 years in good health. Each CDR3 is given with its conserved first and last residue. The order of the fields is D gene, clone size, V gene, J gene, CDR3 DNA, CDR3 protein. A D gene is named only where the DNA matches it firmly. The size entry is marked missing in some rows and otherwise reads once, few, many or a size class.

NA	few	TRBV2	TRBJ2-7	TGTGCCAGCAGTGCGGGAACAAAAGCCTACGAGCAGTACTTC	CASSAGTKAYEQYF
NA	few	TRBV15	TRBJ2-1	TGTGCCACCAGCAGAGGACAGCCCCTGAGCTCCTACAATGAGCAGTTCTTC	CATSRGQPLSSYNEQFF
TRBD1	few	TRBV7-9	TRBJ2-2	TGTGCCAGCAGAGGGGACAGCGGCACCGGGGAGCTGTTTTTT	CASRGDSGTGELFF
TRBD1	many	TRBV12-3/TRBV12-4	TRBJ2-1	TGTGCCAGCAGTTCCTATTCCGGGACAGGGGGGTACAATGAGCAGTTCTTC	CASSSYSGTGGYNEQFF
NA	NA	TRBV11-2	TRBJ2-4	TGTGCCAGCAGCTTGGACCCCATCAAAAACATTCAGTACTTC	CASSLDPIKNIQYF
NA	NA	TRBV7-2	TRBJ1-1	TGTGCCAGCAGCTTACACGCAAGGACCCTGGGCACTGAAGCTTTCTTT	CASSLHARTLGTEAFF
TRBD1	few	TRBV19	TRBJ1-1	TGTGCCAGTAGTAGAGGACAGGCGAACACTGAAGCTTTCTTT	CASSRGQANTEAFF
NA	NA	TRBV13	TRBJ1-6	TGTGCCAGCAGCGCAGCAGGGAATTCACCCCTCCACTTT	CASSAAGNSPLHF
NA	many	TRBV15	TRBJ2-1	TGTGCCACCAAAATAGGACTACGGTACAATGAGCAGTTCTTC	CATKIGLRYNEQFF
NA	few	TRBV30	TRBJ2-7	TGTGCCTGGAGTGGTCGTAGGGAGCAGTACTTC	CAWSGRREQYF
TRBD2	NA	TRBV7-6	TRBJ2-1	TGTGCCAGCAGCTCTACCGAGCGGGAGGTATCGGTGGCTGAGCAGTTCTTC	CASSSTEREVSVAEQFF
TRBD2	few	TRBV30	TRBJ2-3	TGTGCCTGGAGTTCTCTCCCTACTAGCGGGGTGACTAAATATACGCAGTATTTT	CAWSSLPTSGVTKYTQYF
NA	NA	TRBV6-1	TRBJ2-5	TGTGCCAGCACCACGCGGGGTGGAGAGACCCAGTACTTC	CASTTRGGETQYF
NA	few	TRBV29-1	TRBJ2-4	TGCAGCGTTACTGTAACAGAAAACATTCAGTACTTC	CSVTVTENIQYF
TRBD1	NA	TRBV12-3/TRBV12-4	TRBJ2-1	TGTGCCAGCAGTTTAGCTGCGGGGGGGACAGGGGGCAAGCAGCAGTTCTTC	CASSLAAGGTGGKQQFF
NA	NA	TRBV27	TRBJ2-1	TGTGCCAGCAGTGAAACCGGGACGGTGGGTGAGCAGTTCTTC	CASSETGTVGEQFF
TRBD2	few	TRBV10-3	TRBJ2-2	TGTGCCATCAACGGACTAGCGGGAGCTCTCACCGGGGAGCTGTTTTTT	CAINGLAGALTGELFF
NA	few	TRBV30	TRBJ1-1	TGTGCCTGGAGTGTCTCTGGGTTAAGAGCTTTCTTT	CAWSVSGLRAFF
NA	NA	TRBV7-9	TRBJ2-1	TGTGCCAGCAGCCCCAGCGAGGTCTCCTACAATGAGCAGTTCTTC	CASSPSEVSYNEQFF
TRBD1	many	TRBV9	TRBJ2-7	TGTGCCAGCAGCGTGGGTGGGGACAGAACCTACGAGCAGTACTTC	CASSVGGDRTYEQYF
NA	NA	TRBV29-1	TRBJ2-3	TGCAGCGTTGGGGTTAGCACAGATACGCAGTATTTT	CSVGVSTDTQYF
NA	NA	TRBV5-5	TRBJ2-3	TGTGCCAGGAGCCCGGGACACTTCATAGATACGCAGTATTTT	CARSPGHFIDTQYF
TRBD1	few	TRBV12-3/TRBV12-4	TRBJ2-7	TGTGCCAGCAGCTCAGGGGGATCCCCCTACGAGCAGTACTTC	CASSSGGSPYEQYF
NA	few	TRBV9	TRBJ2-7	TGTGCCAGCAGCGTAGGGGTAGCGCGGGGCTACGAGCAGTACTTC	CASSVGVARGYEQYF
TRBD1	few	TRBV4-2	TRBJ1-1	TGTGCCAGCAGCCAAGGACCGGGACAGGGAGGCACTGAAGCTTTCTTT	CASSQGPGQGGTEAFF
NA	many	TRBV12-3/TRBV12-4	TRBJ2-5	TGCGCCAGCAGCTTCCAAGAGACCCAGTACTTC	CASSFQETQYF
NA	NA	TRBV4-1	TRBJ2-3	TGCGCCAGCAGCCAAGACCGGGCAGGAAAAGTAGATACGCAGTATTTT	CASSQDRAGKVDTQYF
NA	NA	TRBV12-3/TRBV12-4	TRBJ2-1	TGTTCCAGCAGTCCAGAGGTTCTTGGTGAGCAGTTCTTC	CSSSPEVLGEQFF
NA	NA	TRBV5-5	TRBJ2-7	TGTGCCAGCACCGGCGATCCAGCATCATACGAGCAGTACTTC	CASTGDPASYEQYF
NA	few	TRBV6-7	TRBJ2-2	TGTGCCAGCAGGGAGGTGGGGCCTAACACCGGGGAGCTGTTTTTT	CASREVGPNTGELFF
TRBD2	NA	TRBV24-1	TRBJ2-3	TGTGCCACCAGTGATCCCCCCGGGAGGGGCGGCACAGATACGCAGTATTTT	CATSDPPGRGGTDTQYF
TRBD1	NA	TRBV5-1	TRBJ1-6	TGCGCCAGCAGCCCCGGGACAGCCCAAAATTCACCCCTCCACTTT	CASSPGTAQNSPLHF
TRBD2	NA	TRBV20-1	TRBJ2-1	TGCAGTGCTTCCGGGACTAGCGGGGTTCGCTCCTACAATGAGCAGTTCTTC	CSASGTSGVRSYNEQFF
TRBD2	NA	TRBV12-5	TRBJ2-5	TGTGCTAGTGGTGCCTCCGGGACTAGCGCTGAGACCCAGTACTTC	CASGASGTSAETQYF
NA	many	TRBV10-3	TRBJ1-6	TGTGCCGCCCGGGGGGGGCTACTGAGATATAATTCACCCCTCCACTTT	CAARGGLLRYNSPLHF
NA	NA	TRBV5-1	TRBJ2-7	TGCGCCAGCAGCTTGGGGACAGAAACTTACGAGCAGTACTTC	CASSLGTETYEQYF
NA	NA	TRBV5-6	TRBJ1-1	TGTGCCAGCAGCTTGGTCCGAGGGGGCACTGAAGCTTTCTTT	CASSLVRGGTEAFF
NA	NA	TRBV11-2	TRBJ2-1	TGTGCCAGCAGCTTGATACTGAGCAGCGATGAGCAGTTCTTC	CASSLILSSDEQFF
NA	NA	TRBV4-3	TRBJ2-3	TGCGCCAGCAGCCAAGGTGGCGGACTCGCATTGGATACGCAGTATTTT	CASSQGGGLALDTQYF
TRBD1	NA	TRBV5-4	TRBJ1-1	TGTGCCAGCAGCTCGAGAGACTCCGGGACAGGGGGGAGCAACACTGAAGCTTTCTTT	CASSSRDSGTGGSNTEAFF